This TCR beta chain was sequenced during a study of Ad26.COV2.S vaccination and SARS-CoV-2 variants. Study information: The trial was COV1001 and the donor's arm was Ad26.COV2.S. Study-wide points: People given the vaccine had a wider spike-specific TCR breadth than placebo recipients did. An underestimation of total T cell responses may have resulted from the TCR breadth and depth analyses.

Regarding this clone: Its cognate antigen is unknown.

Treatment described: 15 to 20 received Ad26.COV2.S at low or high dose, single or two shots; about 5 received placebo; per-sample allocation not given. Day 63 following the first vaccine or placebo injection was when the samples were taken. This adult donor, from Boston, was 18-55 years old. The CDR3 extends over 10 amino acids. Germline V gives CDR1 SGHRS, CDR2 YFSETQ. The V and J ends lost 1 base and 6 bases respectively, with 1 base between them. Measured with immunoSEQ multiplex PCR; TCRdb has only the in-frame clones, and not every one. The repertoire includes some 300,000 clones, about 82% of them detected once, and approximately 2.2% sits in the top ten.

The starting material was peripheral blood, obtained in a trial of Ad26.COV2.S vaccine versus placebo. This clonotype was obtained from a person between 18 and 60 years old who received the Ad26.COV2.S COVID-19 vaccine or a placebo. The V call is TRBV5-1, the J call TRBJ1-2; no reliable D call. This CDR3 is CASSLHGYTF. In DNA form, the CDR3 reads TGCGCCAGCAGCTTGCATGGCTACACCTTC.